This T cell receptor (beta chain) came from a study of T-cell reconstitution after alpha-beta-depleted transplantation in children. The study's findings and limits: It was reported that alpha-beta T cells came from several hundred expanded graft clones (about two months after transplant). Fresh T-cell production supplied most of the T-cell counts and diversity seen one year after transplant. TCRbeta diversity was high at day 60 in some patients (a result of surviving recipient T cells and thymic progenitors).

The V gene's germline CDR1 is LNHDA and CDR2 SQIVND (reference sequence). The J segment lost 1 base and the V segment lost 5 bases, leaving 10 bases of the junction unmatched. The CDR3 contains 16 residues. This clonotype was detected only a few times. Antigen: not known. This sample's TCRbeta library carried unique molecular identifier barcodes. TCRdb passed the PCR reads through MiXCR, listing each CDR3 protein once. The sample contains 500,000 or so distinct CDR3 sequences, more than 9.5% of which appear only once. This sequence was found in a female patient between 2 and 15 years old who had a stem cell transplant for aplastic anemia, so the T cells may come from the graft donor. This specimen was PBMCs, mostly from graft donor cells, taken 180 days after TCRalphabeta/CD19-depleted stem cell transplant. The chain is built from TRBV19 and TRBJ2-5, with 7 nucleotides matching TRBD1. The CDR3 DNA is TGTGCCAGTAGTTCTAGGGGACAGACGGTCCAAGAGACCCAGTACTTC. It yields the protein CASSSRGQTVQETQYF. The whole variable domain, remainder taken from reference TRBV19 and TRBJ2-5, is DGGITQSPKYLFRKEGQNVTLSCEQNLNHDAMYWYRQDPGQGLRLIYYSQIVNDFQKGDIAEGYSVSREKKESFPLTVTSAQKNPTAFYLCASSSRGQTVQETQYFGPGTRLLVL.